This record concerns one T cell receptor beta chain sequence. Trimming removed 2 bases from V and 3 bases from J, with 9 bases in between. CDR1 SGHNT and CDR2 YENEEA come from the germline V gene. The CDR3 length is 14 residues. This sample is part of a study of T cells after yellow fever vaccination. In making TCR cDNA, 5'RACE template switching added a universal primer site and UMIs to it. TCRdb passed the 5' RACE reads through MiXCR, listing each CDR3 protein once. This table has 200,000 to 300,000 distinct CDR3 sequences, under 15% appearing once. This receptor was identified in a man under 40 who received the YFV17D yellow fever vaccine. Sequenced material: CD4+ T cells sorted from PBMCs, taken 45 days after the yellow fever booster vaccination. This rearrangement joins TRBV11-3 to TRBJ2-3; tentative D call: TRBD2 (5 bases). CDR3 residues: CASSLSGFTDTQYF. The CDR3 DNA sequence: TGTGCCAGCAGCTTATCGGGGTTTACAGATACGCAGTATTTT.